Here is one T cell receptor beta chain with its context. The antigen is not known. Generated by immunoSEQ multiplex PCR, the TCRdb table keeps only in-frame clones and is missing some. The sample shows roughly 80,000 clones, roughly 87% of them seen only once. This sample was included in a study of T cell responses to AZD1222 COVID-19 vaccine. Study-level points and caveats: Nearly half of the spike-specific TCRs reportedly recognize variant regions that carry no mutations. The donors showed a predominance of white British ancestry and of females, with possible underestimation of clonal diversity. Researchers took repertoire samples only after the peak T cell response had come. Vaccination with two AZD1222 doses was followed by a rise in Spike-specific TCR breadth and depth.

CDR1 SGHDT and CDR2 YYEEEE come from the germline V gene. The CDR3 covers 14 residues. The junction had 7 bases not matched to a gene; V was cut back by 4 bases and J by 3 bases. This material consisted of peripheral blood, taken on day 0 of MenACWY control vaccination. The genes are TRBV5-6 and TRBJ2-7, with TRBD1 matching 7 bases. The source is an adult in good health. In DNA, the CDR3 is TGTGCCAGCAGCCTGGGAACAGGGGTCTACGAGCAGTACTTC. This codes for CASSLGTGVYEQYF.